This T cell receptor beta chain was identified in a study of breast tumors, draining lymph nodes, adjacent tissues. TCRdb recomputed calls from the multiplex PCR reads with MiXCR, one row per CDR3 protein. The top ten hold 15% to 20% of the sample, which has about 17,000 distinct CDR3 sequences, 55% to 75% seen once. This clonotype appeared many times. What it recognizes is unknown. Study outcomes and limitations: Tumor repertoires ranked between lymph nodes and nontumor tissue in diversity, with V and J gene preferences.

Trimming at V came to 0 bases and at J to 4 bases, leaving 3 bases not matched to a gene. The V gene's germline CDR1 is GTSNPN and CDR2 SVGIG (reference sequence). There are 14 residues in the CDR3. The sequencing input was tumor-adjacent breast tissue. The chain has TRBV30 and TRBJ2-3; 8 nucleotides line up with TRBD2. The source is a female donor with breast cancer. Some clones in this sample may be carry-over from other donors' samples. The CDR3 protein is CAWSVGGGSDTQYF. The CDR3 DNA is TGTGCCTGGAGTGTAGGCGGGGGGTCAGATACGCAGTATTTT. The variable domain in full, with the rest retrieved from reference TRBV30 and TRBJ2-3, is SQTIHQWPATLVQPVGSPLSLECTVEGTSNPNLYWYRQAAGRGLQLLFYSVGIGQISSEVPQNLSASRPQDRQFILSSKKLLLSDSGFYLCAWSVGGGSDTQYFGPGTRLTVL.